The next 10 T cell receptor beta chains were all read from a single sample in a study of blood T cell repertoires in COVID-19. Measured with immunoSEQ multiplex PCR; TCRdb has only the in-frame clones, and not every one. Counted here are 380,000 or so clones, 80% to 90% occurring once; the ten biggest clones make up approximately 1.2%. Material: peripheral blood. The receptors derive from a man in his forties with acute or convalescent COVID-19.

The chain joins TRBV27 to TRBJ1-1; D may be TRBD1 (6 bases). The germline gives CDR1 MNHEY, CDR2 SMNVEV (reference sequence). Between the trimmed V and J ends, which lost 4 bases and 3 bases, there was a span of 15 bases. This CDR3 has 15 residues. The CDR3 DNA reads TGTGCCAGCAGTTCCACAGGGTTGCTCGACACTGAAGCTTTCTTT. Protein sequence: CASSSTGLLDTEAFF.

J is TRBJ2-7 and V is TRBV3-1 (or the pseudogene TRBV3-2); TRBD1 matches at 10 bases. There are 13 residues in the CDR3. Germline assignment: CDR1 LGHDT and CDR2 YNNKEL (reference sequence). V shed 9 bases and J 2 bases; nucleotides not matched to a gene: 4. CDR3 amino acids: CASKGQGAYEQYF. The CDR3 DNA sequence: TGTGCCAGTAAAGGACAGGGGGCCTACGAGCAGTACTTC.

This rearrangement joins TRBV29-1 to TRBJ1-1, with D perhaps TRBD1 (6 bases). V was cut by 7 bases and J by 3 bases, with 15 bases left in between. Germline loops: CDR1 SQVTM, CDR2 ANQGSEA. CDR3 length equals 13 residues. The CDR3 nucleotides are TGCAGCGCCGCGGAGGGGGGGGACACTGAAGCTTTCTTT. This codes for CSAAEGGDTEAFF.

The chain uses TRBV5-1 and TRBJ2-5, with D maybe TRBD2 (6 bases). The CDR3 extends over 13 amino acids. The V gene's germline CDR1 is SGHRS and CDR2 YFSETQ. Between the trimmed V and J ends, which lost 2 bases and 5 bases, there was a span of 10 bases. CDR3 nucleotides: TGCGCCAGCAGCTTATACGGAGGGGAGACCCAGTACTTC. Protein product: CASSLYGGETQYF.

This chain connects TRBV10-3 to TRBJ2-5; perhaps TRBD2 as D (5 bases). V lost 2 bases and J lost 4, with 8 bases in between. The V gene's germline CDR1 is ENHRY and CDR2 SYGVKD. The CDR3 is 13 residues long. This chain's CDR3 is CAISEIGGETQYF. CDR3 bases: TGTGCCATCAGTGAGATCGGAGGAGAGACCCAGTACTTC.

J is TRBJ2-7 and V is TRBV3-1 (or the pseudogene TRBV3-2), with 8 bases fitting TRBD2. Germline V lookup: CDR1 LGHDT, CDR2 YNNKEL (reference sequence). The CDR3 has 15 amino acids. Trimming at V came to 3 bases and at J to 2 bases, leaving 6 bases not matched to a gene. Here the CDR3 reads CASSHPAGAAYEQYF. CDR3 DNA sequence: TGTGCCAGCAGCCATCCAGCGGGGGCCGCCTACGAGCAGTACTTC.

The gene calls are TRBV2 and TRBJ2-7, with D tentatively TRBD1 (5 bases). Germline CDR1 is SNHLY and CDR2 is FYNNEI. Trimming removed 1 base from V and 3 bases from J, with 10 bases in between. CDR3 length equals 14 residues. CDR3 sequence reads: CASSEVGVGYEQYF. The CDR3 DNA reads TGTGCCAGCAGTGAAGTAGGGGTCGGCTACGAGCAGTACTTC.

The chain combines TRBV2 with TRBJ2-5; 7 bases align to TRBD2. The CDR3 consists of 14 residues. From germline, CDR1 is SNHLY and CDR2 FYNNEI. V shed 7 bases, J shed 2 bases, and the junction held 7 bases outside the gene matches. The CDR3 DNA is TGTGCCAGCATCGCGGGAGTAGTACAAGAGACCCAGTACTTC. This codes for CASIAGVVQETQYF.

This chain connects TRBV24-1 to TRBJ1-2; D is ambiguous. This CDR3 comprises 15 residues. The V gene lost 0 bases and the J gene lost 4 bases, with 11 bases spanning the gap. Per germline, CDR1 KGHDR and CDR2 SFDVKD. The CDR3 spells CATSDLGVEGYGYTF. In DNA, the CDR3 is TGTGCCACCAGTGATTTGGGGGTAGAGGGCTATGGCTACACCTTC.

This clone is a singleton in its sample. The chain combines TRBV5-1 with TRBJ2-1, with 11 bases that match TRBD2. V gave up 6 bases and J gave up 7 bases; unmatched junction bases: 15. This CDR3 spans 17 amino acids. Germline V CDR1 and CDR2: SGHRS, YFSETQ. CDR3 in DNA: TGCGCCAGCAATCGGGAAATAGCGGGAGGGCGGAGTAATGAGCAGTTCTTC. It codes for CASNREIAGGRSNEQFF.